These T cell receptor beta chains were read from a single sample in a study of Ad26.COV2.S vaccination and SARS-CoV-2 variants. Generated by immunoSEQ multiplex PCR, the TCRdb table keeps only in-frame clones and is missing some. This table holds fewer than 400,000 clones, around four fifths found once. The sample in question was peripheral blood, obtained in a trial of Ad26.COV2.S vaccine versus placebo. Receptor source: a person aged 18-60 years who received the Ad26.COV2.S COVID-19 vaccine or a placebo. The CDR3 runs from the conserved cysteine through the conserved F or W. D genes are given only for firm matches. Not all rows give a size; the values are once, few, many and, for expanded clones, a class.

D gene | J gene | clone size | V gene | CDR3 protein | CDR3 DNA
. | TRBJ2-5 | . | TRBV7-6 | CASSSGTKWAYQETQYF | TGTGCCAGCAGCTCCGGGACAAAATGGGCGTACCAAGAGACCCAGTACTTC
. | TRBJ1-5 | . | TRBV7-9 | CASSSGGVTQHF | TGTGCCAGCAGCTCCGGCGGGGTGACCCAGCATTTT
TRBD1 | TRBJ2-4 | . | TRBV11-3 | CASSSGGSIQYF | TGTGCCAGCAGTTCAGGGGGCAGCATTCAGTACTTC
TRBD1 | TRBJ1-2 | . | TRBV5-1 | CASRLQGEDYGYTF | TGCGCCAGCAGACTACAGGGGGAGGACTATGGCTACACCTTC
. | TRBJ1-2 | . | TRBV3-1/TRBV3-2 | CASSSKRSVARGSRFYGYTF | TGTGCCAGCAGCTCGAAGCGATCGGTAGCTCGAGGCAGCCGCTTTTATGGCTACACCTTC
. | TRBJ1-2 | . | TRBV12-2 | CASRRFRGHDGYTF | TGTGCAAGTCGCAGATTCCGGGGCCATGATGGCTACACCTTC
. | TRBJ1-2 | few | TRBV7-3 | CASSDVLGAGYTF | TGTGCCAGCAGCGATGTATTAGGTGCTGGCTACACCTTC
TRBD1 | TRBJ1-2 | . | TRBV5-1 | CASSNPRTGRIYGYTF | TGCGCCAGCAGCAACCCGAGGACAGGGCGGATCTATGGCTACACCTTC
. | TRBJ2-1 | . | TRBV5-1 | CASSSQSYNEQFF | TGCGCCAGCAGCTCACAGTCCTACAATGAGCAGTTCTTC
. | TRBJ1-1 | few | TRBV5-1 | CASSSSNTEAFF | .
TRBD1 | TRBJ2-2 | . | TRBV3-1/TRBV3-2 | CASRATGALNTGELFF | TGTGCCAGCAGAGCGACAGGGGCCCTGAACACCGGGGAGCTGTTTTTT
. | TRBJ2-2 | . | TRBV19 | CASSTRGRSGTGELFF | TGTGCCAGTAGTACCCGAGGGCGATCGGGGACCGGGGAGCTGTTTTTT
TRBD2 | TRBJ2-1 | . | TRBV25-1 | CASGGGLGGGSNEQFF | TGTGCCAGCGGGGGGGGACTAGGAGGCGGATCCAATGAGCAGTTCTTC
TRBD1 | TRBJ1-4 | . | TRBV27 | CASSPYRQGGNEKLFF | TGTGCCAGCAGTCCTTACCGACAGGGGGGAAATGAAAAACTGTTTTTT
. | TRBJ2-3 | . | TRBV30 | CAWNVKGGVQYF | TGTGCCTGGAACGTGAAGGGGGGGGTGCAGTATTTT
. | TRBJ2-1 | . | TRBV7-3 | CASSPTTSNYNEQFF | TGTGCCAGCAGCCCGACAACTTCGAACTACAATGAGCAGTTCTTC
. | TRBJ1-5 | once | TRBV9 | CASSVEGSNQPQHF | TGTGCCAGCAGCGTAGAGGGTAGCAATCAGCCCCAGCATTTT
. | TRBJ2-7 | once | TRBV7-2 | CASSLVSRGGWEQYF | TGTGCCAGCAGCTTAGTGTCCAGGGGAGGTTGGGAGCAGTACTTC
TRBD1 | TRBJ2-7 | once | TRBV5-1 | CASSPRTGPYEQYF | TGCGCCAGCAGCCCAAGGACAGGGCCCTACGAGCAGTACTTC
TRBD2 | TRBJ2-3 | . | TRBV7-3 | CASSLAGGRNTQYF | TGTGCCAGCAGCTTAGCGGGGGGAAGAAATACGCAGTATTTT
TRBD1 | TRBJ2-1 | . | TRBV5-6 | CASEGRTGGTGEQFF | TGTGCCAGCGAAGGGAGGACAGGGGGCACAGGTGAGCAGTTCTTC
TRBD2 | TRBJ2-1 | . | TRBV9 | CASSVEAGGRNEQFF | TGTGCCAGCAGCGTAGAGGCGGGGGGGAGGAATGAGCAGTTCTTC
. | TRBJ2-2 | . | TRBV10-3 | CAISDGAGANTGELFF | TGTGCCATCAGTGATGGAGCGGGCGCGAACACCGGGGAGCTGTTTTTT
. | TRBJ1-4 | . | TRBV5-1 | CASRGVGPYNEKLFF | TGCGCCAGCAGGGGTGTAGGGCCTTATAATGAAAAACTGTTTTTT
. | TRBJ1-1 | . | TRBV29-1 | CSVGWALSMNTEAFF | TGCAGCGTTGGCTGGGCGCTGTCCATGAACACTGAAGCTTTCTTT
. | TRBJ2-7 | many | TRBV28 | CASSPNWGKHYEQYF | TGTGCCAGCAGCCCAAATTGGGGTAAGCACTACGAGCAGTACTTC
. | TRBJ1-1 | . | TRBV6-5 | CASSSRDGSATEAFF | TGTGCCAGCAGTTCCCGGGACGGATCGGCCACTGAAGCTTTCTTT
. | TRBJ2-5 | . | TRBV11-2 | CASSFIPAGETQYF | TGTGCCAGCAGCTTCATCCCGGCGGGGGAGACCCAGTACTTC
TRBD2 | TRBJ2-5 | . | TRBV5-1 | CASSLISGGEETQYF | TGCGCCAGCAGCTTGATTTCTGGGGGGGAAGAGACCCAGTACTTC